A selection of T cell receptor beta chains follows, all from one sample in a study of OX40 agonist ivuxolimab in advanced cancers. Generated by immunoSEQ multiplex PCR, the TCRdb table keeps only in-frame clones and is missing some. The repertoire includes fewer than 140,000 clones, approximately 90% of them detected once, and 0.4% to 0.6% sits in the top ten. This specimen consisted of CD4+ or CD8+ T cells sorted from blood, obtained in a trial of the OX40 agonist ivuxolimab. All receptors derive from an adult with an advanced solid tumor such as melanoma, head and neck, liver or kidney cancer. The CDR3 runs from the conserved cysteine through the conserved F or W. D genes are given only for firm matches. Clone size is given for some rows only: seen once, a few or many times, or a class if the clone is expanded.

j_gene: TRBJ2-5; abundance: .; v_gene: TRBV7-3; d_gene: TRBD2; CDR3aa: CASSLGGLAGGQTQETQYF; CDR3nt: TGTGCCAGCAGCTTGGGCGGACTAGCGGGGGGCCAAACCCAAGAGACCCAGTACTTC
j_gene: TRBJ1-5; abundance: .; v_gene: TRBV19; d_gene: TRBD1; CDR3aa: CASSIGDRINQPQHF; CDR3nt: TGTGCCAGTAGTATTGGGGACAGGATCAATCAGCCCCAGCATTTT
j_gene: TRBJ2-1; abundance: few; v_gene: TRBV7-9; d_gene: .; CDR3aa: CASSGASYNEQFF; CDR3nt: TGTGCCAGCTCCGGGGCAAGCTACAATGAGCAGTTCTTC
j_gene: TRBJ1-4; abundance: .; v_gene: TRBV19; d_gene: TRBD1; CDR3aa: CASSVTGSNEKLFF; CDR3nt: TGTGCCAGTAGTGTGACAGGGTCTAATGAAAAACTGTTTTTT
j_gene: TRBJ2-7; abundance: .; v_gene: TRBV4-3; d_gene: .; CDR3aa: CASSQDSGTGEQYF; CDR3nt: TGCGCCAGCAGCCAAGATAGTGGGACGGGCGAGCAGTACTTC
j_gene: TRBJ1-6; abundance: .; v_gene: TRBV6-5; d_gene: .; CDR3aa: CASRLTDRGSPLHF; CDR3nt: TGTGCCAGCAGGCTTACGGACCGTGGTTCACCCCTCCACTTT
j_gene: TRBJ1-1; abundance: once; v_gene: TRBV7-9; d_gene: TRBD1; CDR3aa: CASSLVRQGFTNTEAFF; CDR3nt: TGTGCCAGCAGCTTAGTTAGACAGGGTTTCACTAACACTGAAGCTTTCTTT
j_gene: TRBJ2-5; abundance: .; v_gene: TRBV4-1; d_gene: .; CDR3aa: CASRTVATSIETQYF; CDR3nt: TGCGCCAGCAGGACGGTAGCGACGAGTATCGAGACCCAGTACTTC
j_gene: TRBJ2-7; abundance: .; v_gene: TRBV18; d_gene: .; CDR3aa: CASSPGSGTSYEQYF; CDR3nt: TGTGCCAGCTCACCCGGGTCAGGGACTTCCTACGAGCAGTACTTC
j_gene: TRBJ1-1; abundance: .; v_gene: TRBV6-5; d_gene: TRBD1; CDR3aa: CASSYSLSGGTEAFF; CDR3nt: TGTGCCAGCAGTTACTCCCTATCAGGGGGCACTGAAGCTTTCTTT